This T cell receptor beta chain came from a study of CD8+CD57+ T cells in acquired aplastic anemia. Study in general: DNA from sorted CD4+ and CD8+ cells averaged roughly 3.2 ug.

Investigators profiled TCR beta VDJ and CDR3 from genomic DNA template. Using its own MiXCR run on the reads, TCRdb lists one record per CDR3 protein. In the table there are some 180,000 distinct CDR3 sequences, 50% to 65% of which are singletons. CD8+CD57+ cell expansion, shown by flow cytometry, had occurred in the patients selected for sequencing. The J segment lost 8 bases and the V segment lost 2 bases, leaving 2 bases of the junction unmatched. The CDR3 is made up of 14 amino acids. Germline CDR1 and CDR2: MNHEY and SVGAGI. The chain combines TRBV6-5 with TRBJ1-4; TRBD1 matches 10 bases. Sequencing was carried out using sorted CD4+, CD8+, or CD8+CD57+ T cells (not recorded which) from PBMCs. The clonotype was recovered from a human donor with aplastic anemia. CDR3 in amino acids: CASSYGTGVEKLFF. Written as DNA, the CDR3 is TGTGCCAGCAGTTACGGGACAGGGGTCGAAAAACTGTTTTTT.